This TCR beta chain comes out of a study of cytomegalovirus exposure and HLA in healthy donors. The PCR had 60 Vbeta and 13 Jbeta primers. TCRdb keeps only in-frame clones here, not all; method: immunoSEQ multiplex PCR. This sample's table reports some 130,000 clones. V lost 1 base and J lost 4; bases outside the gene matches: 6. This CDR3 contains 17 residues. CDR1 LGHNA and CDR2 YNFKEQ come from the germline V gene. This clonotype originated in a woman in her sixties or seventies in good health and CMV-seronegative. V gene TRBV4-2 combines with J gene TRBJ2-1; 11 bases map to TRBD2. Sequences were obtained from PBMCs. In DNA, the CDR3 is TGTGCCAGCAGCCAAGGTCTAGCGGGAGGACCGTACAATGAGCAGTTCTTC. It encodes CASSQGLAGGPYNEQFF.